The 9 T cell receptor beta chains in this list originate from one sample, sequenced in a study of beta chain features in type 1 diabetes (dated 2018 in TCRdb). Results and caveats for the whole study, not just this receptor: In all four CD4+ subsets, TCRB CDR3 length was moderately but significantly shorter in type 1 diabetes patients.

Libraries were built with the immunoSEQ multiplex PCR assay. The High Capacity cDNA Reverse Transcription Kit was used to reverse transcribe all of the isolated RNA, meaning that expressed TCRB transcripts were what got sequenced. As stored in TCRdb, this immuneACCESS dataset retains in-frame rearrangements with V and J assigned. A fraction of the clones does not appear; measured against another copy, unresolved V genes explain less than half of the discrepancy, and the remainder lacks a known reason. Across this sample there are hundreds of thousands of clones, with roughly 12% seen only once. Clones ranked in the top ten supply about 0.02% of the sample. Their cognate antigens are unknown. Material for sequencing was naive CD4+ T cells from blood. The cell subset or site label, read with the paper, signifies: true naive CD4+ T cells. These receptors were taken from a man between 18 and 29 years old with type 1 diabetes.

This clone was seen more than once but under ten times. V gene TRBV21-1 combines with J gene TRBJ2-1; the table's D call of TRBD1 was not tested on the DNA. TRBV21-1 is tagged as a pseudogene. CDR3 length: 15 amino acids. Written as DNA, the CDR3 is TGTGCCAGCAGCAAGGGGGCTTCAACCTACAATGAGCAGTTCTTC. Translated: CASSKGASTYNEQFF.

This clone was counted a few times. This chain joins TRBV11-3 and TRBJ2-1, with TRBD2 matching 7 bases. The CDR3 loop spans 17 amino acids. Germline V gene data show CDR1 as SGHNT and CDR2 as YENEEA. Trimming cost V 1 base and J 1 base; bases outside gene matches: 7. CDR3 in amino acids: CASSLALGTTSYNEQFF. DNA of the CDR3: TGTGCCAGCAGCTTAGCGCTGGGGACTACATCCTACAATGAGCAGTTCTTC. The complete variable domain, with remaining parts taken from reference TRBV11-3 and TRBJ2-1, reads EAGVVQSPRYKIIEKKQPVAFWCNPISGHNTLYWYLQNLGQGPELLIRYENEEAVDDSQLPKDRFSAERLKGVDSTLKIQPAELGDSAVYLCASSLALGTTSYNEQFFGPGTRLTVL.

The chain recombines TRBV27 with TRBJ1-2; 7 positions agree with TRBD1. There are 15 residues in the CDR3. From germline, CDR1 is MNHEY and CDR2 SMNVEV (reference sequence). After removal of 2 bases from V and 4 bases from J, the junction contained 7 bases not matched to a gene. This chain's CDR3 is CASSLGATGPYGYTF. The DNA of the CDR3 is TGTGCCAGCAGTTTAGGGGCGACAGGGCCCTATGGCTACACCTTC.

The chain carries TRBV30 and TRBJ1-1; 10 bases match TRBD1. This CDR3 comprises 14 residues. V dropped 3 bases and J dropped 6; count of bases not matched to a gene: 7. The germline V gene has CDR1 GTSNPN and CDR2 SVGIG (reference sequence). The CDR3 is CAWRTGGRGAEAFF. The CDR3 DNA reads TGTGCCTGGAGGACAGGGGGCAGGGGCGCTGAAGCTTTCTTT.

CDR3 in DNA: TGTGCCAGCAGTCTGACTAGCGGGGTTACAGATACGCAGTATTTT. Translation gives CASSLTSGVTDTQYF. V is TRBV2 and J is TRBJ2-3; TRBD2 matches at 11 bases. The germline V gene encodes CDR1 SNHLY and CDR2 FYNNEI. With 5 bases clipped from V and 3 bases from J, the junction kept 4 bases outside the gene matches. The CDR3 is made up of 15 amino acids.

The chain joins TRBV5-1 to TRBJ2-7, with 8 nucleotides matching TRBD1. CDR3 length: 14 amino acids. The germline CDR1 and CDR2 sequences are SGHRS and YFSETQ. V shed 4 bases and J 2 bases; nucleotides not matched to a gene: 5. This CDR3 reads CASSGGQGTYEQYF. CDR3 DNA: TGCGCCAGCAGCGGCGGACAGGGAACCTACGAGCAGTACTTC.

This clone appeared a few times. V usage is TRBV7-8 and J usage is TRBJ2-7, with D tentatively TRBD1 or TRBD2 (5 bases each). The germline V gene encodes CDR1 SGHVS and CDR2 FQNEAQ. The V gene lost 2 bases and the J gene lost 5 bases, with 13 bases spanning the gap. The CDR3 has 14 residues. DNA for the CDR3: TGTGCCAGCAGCTTAAGTCAGGGTAGCGACGAGCAGTACTTC. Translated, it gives CASSLSQGSDEQYF.

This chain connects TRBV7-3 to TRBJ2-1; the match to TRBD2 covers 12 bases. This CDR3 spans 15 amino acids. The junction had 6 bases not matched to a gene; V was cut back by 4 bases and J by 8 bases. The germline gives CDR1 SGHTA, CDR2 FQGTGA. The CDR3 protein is CASSSRLAGVHEQFF. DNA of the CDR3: TGTGCCAGCAGCTCAAGACTAGCGGGGGTGCATGAGCAGTTCTTC. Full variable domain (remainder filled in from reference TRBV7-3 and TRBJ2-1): GAGVSQTPSNKVTEKGKYVELRCDPISGHTALYWYRQSLGQGPEFLIYFQGTGAADDSGLPNDRFFAVRPEGSVSTLKIQRTERGDSAVYLCASSSRLAGVHEQFFGPGTRLTVL.

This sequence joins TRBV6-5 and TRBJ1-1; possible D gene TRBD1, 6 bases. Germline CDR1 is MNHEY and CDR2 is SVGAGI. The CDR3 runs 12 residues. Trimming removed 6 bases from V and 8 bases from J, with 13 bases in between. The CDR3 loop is CASSQTGIEAFF. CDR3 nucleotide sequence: TGTGCCAGCAGCCAGACAGGAATAGAAGCTTTCTTT.